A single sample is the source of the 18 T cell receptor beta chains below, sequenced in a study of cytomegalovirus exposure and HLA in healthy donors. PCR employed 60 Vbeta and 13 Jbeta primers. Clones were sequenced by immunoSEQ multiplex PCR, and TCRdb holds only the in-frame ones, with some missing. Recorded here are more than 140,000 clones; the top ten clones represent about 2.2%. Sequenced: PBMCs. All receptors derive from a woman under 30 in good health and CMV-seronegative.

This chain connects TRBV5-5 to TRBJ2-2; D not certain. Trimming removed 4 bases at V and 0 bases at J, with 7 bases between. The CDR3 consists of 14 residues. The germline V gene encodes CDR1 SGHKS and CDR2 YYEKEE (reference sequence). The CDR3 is CASSPYTNTGELFF. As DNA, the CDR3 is TGTGCCAGCAGCCCTTACACGAACACCGGGGAGCTGTTTTTT.

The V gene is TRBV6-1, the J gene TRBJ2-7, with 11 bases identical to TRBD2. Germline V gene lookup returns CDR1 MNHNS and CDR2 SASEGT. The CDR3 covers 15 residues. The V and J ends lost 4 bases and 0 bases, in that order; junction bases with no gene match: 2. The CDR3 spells CASSALAGGSYEQYV. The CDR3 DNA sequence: TGTGCCAGCAGTGCCCTAGCGGGGGGCTCCTACGAGCAGTACGTC.

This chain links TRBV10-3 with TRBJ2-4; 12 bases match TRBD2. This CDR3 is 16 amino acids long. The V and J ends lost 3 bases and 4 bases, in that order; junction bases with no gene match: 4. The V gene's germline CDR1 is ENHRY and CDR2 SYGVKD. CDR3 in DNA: TGTGCCATCAGTGACTCTAGCGGGAGGGAAAAAAACATTCAGTACTTC. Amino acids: CAISDSSGREKNIQYF.

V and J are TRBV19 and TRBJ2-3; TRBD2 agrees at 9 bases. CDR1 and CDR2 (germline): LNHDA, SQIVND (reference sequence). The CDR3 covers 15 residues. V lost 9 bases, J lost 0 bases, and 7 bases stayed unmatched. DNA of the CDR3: TGTGCCAGCCTACCCCTAGCGGGGAGCACAGATACGCAGTATTTT. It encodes CASLPLAGSTDTQYF.

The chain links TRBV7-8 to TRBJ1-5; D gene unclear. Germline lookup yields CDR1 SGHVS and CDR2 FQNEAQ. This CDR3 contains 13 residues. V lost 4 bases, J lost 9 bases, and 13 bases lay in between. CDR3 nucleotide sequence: TGTGCCAGCAGCTCCCACATGGGAGGGCCCCAGCATTTT. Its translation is CASSSHMGGPQHF. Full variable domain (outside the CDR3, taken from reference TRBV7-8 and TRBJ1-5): GAGVSQSPRYKVAKRGQDVALRCDPISGHVSLFWYQQALGQGPEFLTYFQNEAQLDKSGLPSDRFFAERPEGSVSTLKIQRTQQEDSAVYLCASSSHMGGPQHFGDGTRLSIL.

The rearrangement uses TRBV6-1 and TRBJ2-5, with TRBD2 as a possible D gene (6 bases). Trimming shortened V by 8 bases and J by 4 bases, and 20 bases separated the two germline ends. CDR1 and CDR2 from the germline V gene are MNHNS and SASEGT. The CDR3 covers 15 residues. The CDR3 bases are TGTGCCAGCGAACCGGGACTTCCCGGCGTAGAGACCCAGTACTTC. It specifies CASEPGLPGVETQYF.

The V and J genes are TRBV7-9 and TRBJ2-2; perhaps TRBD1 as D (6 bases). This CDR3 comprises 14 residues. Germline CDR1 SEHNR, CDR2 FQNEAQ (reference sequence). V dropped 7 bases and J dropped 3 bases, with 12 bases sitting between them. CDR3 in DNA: TGTGCCAGCACGGATTACAGGGACACCGGGGAGCTGTTTTTT. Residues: CASTDYRDTGELFF.

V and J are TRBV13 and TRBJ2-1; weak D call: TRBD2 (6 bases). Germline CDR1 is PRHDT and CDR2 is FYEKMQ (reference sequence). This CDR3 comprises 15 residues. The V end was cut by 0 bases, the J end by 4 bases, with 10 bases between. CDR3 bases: TGTGCCAGCAGCTTAGGCGGAGGGCCGTACAATGAGCAGTTCTTC. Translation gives CASSLGGGPYNEQFF.

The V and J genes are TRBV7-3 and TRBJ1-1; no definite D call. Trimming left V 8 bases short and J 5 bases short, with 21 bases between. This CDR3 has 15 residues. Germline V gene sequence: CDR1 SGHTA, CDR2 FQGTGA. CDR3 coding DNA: TGTGCCAGCGGCTCCTACAGCTGGGTGTATACTGAAGCTTTCTTT. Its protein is CASGSYSWVYTEAFF. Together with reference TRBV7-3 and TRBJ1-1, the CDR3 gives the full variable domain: GAGVSQTPSNKVTEKGKYVELRCDPISGHTALYWYRQSLGQGPEFLIYFQGTGAADDSGLPNDRFFAVRPEGSVSTLKIQRTERGDSAVYLCASGSYSWVYTEAFFGQGTRLTVV.

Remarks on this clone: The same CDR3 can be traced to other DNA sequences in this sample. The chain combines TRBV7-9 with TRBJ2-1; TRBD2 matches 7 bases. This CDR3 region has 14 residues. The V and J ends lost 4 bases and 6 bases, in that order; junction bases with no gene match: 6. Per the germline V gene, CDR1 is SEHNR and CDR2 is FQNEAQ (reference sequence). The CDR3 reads CASSYGLVGNEQFF. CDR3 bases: TGTGCCAGCAGCTACGGACTAGTTGGCAATGAGCAGTTCTTC. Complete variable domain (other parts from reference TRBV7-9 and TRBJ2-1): DTGVSQNPRHKITKRGQNVTFRCDPISEHNRLYWYRQTLGQGPEFLTYFQNEAQLEKSRLLSDRFSAERPKGSFSTLEIQRTEQGDSAMYLCASSYGLVGNEQFFGPGTRLTVL.

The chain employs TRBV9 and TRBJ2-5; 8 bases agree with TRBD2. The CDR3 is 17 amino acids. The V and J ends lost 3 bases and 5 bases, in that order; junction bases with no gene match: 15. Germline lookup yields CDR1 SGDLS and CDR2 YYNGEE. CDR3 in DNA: TGTGCCAGCAGCGAGCCCCCCCTCCCGGGACTAGGGGAGACCCAGTACTTC. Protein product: CASSEPPLPGLGETQYF.

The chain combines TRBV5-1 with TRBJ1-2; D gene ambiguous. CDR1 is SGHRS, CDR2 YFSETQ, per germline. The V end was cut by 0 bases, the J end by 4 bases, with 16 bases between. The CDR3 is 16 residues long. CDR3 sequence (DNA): TGCGCCAGCAGCTTGGAAGGCAGGCAGCTGGGCTATGGCTACACCTTC. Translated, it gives CASSLEGRQLGYGYTF.

CDR3 loop: CASSIGQGGVSTEAFF. The DNA of the CDR3 is TGTGCCAGTAGTATTGGGCAGGGGGGTGTAAGCACTGAAGCTTTCTTT. J is TRBJ1-1 and V is TRBV19; TRBD1 agrees at 7 bases. This CDR3 is 16 amino acids long. Germline CDR1 and CDR2: LNHDA and SQIVND (reference sequence). V lost 3 bases and J lost 4; bases outside the gene matches: 11. Full variable domain (rest looked up from reference TRBV19 and TRBJ1-1): DGGITQSPKYLFRKEGQNVTLSCEQNLNHDAMYWYRQDPGQGLRLIYYSQIVNDFQKGDIAEGYSVSREKKESFPLTVTSAQKNPTAFYLCASSIGQGGVSTEAFFGQGTRLTVV.

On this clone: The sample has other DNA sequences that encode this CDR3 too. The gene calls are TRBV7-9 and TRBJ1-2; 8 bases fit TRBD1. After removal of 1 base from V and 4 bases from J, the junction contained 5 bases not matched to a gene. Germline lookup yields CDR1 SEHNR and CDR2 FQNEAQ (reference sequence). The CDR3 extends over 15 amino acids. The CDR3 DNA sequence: TGTGCCAGCAGCTTAGGAGAAGGACAGGGCTATGGCTACACCTTC. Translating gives CASSLGEGQGYGYTF. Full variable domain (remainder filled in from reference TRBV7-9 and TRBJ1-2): DTGVSQNPRHKITKRGQNVTFRCDPISEHNRLYWYRQTLGQGPEFLTYFQNEAQLEKSRLLSDRFSAERPKGSFSTLEIQRTEQGDSAMYLCASSLGEGQGYGYTFGSGTRLTVV.

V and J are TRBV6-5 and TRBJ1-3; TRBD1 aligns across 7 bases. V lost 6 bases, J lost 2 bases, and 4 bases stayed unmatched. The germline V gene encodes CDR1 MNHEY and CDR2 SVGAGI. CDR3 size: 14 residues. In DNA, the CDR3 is TGTGCCAGCAGGACTCAGGGGGCTGGAAACACCATATATTTT. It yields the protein CASRTQGAGNTIYF.

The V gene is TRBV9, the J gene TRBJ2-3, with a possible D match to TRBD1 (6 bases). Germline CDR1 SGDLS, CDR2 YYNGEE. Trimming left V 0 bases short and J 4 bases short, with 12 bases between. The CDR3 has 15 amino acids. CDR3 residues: CASSVVGQRADTQYF. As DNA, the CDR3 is TGTGCCAGCAGCGTAGTAGGACAGCGAGCAGATACGCAGTATTTT.

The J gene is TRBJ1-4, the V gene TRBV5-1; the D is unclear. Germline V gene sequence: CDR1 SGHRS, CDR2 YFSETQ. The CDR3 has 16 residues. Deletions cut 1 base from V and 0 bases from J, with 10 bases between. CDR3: CASSLNRPATNEKLFF. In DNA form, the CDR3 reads TGCGCCAGCAGCTTGAACAGACCAGCAACTAATGAAAAACTGTTTTTT.

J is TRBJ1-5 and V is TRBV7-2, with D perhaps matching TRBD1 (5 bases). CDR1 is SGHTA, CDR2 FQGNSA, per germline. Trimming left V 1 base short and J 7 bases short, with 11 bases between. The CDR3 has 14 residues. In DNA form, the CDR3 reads TGTGCCAGCAGCTTAGGGAGGGGCGGCCAGCCCCAGCATTTT. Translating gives CASSLGRGGQPQHF.